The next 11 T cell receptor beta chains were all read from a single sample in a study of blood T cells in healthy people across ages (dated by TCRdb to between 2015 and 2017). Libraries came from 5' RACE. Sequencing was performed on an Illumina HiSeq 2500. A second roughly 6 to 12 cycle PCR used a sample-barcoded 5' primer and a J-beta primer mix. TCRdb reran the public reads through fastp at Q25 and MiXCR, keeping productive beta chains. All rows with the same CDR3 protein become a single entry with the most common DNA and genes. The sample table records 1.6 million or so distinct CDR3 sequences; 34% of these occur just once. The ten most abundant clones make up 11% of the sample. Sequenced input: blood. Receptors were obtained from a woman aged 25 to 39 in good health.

The DNA for the CDR3 is TGTGCCAGCAGTCCGACGGTGCATGGTGAAAAACTGTTTTTT. Its translation: CASSPTVHGEKLFF. The chain joins TRBV28 to TRBJ1-4; D unresolved. The CDR3 runs 14 residues. Germline V gives CDR1 MDHEN, CDR2 SYDVKM. V was clipped by 5 bases and J by 7 bases, with 14 bases between them.

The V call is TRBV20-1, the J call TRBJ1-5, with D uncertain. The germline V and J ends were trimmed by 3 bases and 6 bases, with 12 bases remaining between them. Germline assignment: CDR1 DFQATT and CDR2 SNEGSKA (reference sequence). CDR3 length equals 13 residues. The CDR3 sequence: CSASTRVSQPQHF. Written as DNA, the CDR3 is TGCAGTGCTAGTACCCGGGTGAGTCAGCCCCAGCATTTT.

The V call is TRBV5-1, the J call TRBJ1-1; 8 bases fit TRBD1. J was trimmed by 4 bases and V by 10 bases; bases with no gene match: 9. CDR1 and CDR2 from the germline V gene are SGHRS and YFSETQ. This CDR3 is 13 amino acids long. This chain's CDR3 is CAGTVGTGTEAFF. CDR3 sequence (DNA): TGCGCCGGCACCGTGGGGACAGGCACTGAAGCTTTCTTT.

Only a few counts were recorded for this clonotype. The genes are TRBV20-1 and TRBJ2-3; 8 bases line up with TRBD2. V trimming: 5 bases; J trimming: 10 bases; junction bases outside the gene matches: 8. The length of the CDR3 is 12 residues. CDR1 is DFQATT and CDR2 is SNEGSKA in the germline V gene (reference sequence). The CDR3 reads CSALPGTRAQYF. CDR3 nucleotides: TGCAGTGCTCTTCCCGGGACTAGGGCGCAGTATTTT.

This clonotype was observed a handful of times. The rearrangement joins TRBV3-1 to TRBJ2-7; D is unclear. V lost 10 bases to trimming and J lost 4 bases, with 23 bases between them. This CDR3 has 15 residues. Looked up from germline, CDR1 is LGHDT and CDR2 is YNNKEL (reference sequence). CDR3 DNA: TGTGCCAACCGGCCCTCTACAGCCAACCCTTACGAGCAGTACTTC. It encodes CANRPSTANPYEQYF.

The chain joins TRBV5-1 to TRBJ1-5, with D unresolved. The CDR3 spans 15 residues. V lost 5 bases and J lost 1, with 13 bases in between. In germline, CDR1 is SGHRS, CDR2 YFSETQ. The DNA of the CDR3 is TGCGCCAGCAGTCTGGGTTGGGGAAGCAATCAGCCCCAGCATTTT. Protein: CASSLGWGSNQPQHF.

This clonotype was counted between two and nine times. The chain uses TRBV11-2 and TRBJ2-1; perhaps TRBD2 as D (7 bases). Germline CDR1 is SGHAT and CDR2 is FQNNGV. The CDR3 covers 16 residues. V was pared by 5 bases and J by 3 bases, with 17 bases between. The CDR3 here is CASSLQGAGNYNEQFF. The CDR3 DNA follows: TGTGCCAGCAGCCTACAGGGAGCGGGGAACTACAATGAGCAGTTCTTC.

This CDR3 reads CASSEGMLESGGTDTQYF. CDR3 bases: TGTGCCAGCAGTGAAGGAATGCTGGAGAGCGGGGGCACAGATACGCAGTATTTT. V and J are TRBV2 and TRBJ2-3, with 7 positions matching TRBD2. Germline values: CDR1 SNHLY, CDR2 FYNNEI. Losses at the gene ends were 1 base for V and 1 base for J; bases not matched to a gene: 11. This CDR3 comprises 18 residues.

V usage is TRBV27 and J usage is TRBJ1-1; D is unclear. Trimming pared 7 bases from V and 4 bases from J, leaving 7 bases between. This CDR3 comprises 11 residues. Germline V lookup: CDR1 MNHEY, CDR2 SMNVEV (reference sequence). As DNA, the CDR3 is TGTGCCAGCACCGATTTCACTGAAGCTTTCTTT. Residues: CASTDFTEAFF.

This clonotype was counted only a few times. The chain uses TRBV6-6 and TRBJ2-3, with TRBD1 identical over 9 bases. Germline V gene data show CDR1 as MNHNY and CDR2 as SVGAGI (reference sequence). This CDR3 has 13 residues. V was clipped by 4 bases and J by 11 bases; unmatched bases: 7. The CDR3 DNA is TGTGCCAGCAGTTCTCACAGGGGGCTGGAGCAGTATTTT. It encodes CASSSHRGLEQYF.

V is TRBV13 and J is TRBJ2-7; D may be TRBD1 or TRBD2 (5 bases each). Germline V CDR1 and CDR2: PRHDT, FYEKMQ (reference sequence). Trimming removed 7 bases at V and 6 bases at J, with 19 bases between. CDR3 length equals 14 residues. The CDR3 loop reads CASNLGVEGSEQYF. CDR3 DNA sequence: TGTGCCAGCAACCTCGGGGTCGAGGGGTCCGAGCAGTACTTC.